Listed below are T cell receptor beta chains from one sample, sequenced in a study of siplizumab effects on memory and regulatory T cells. The antigens these receptors bind are not known. Assay used: immunoSEQ multiplex PCR; TCRdb lists only in-frame clones, some missing. The table lists roughly 7,000 clones, around 34% of them singletons. Material for sequencing was CFSE-low (dividing) CD8+ T cells sorted from an allogeneic mixed lymphocyte reaction. These receptors all stem from a human donor in good health; the cells came from an allogeneic mixed lymphocyte reaction. Each CDR3 is given with its conserved first and last residue. Fields, in order: J gene, clone size, V gene, D gene, CDR3 DNA, CDR3 protein. The D gene is left open where the match is weak. Clone size is given for some rows only: seen once, a few or many times, or a class if the clone is expanded.

TRBJ2-1 | few | TRBV7-3 | - | TGTGCCAGCAGCTTGGTGGGAGCAGGGATGCAGTTCTTC | CASSLVGAGMQFF
TRBJ2-7 | - | TRBV6-1 | - | TGTGCCAGCTCCATCTATGCGGGGAGCTCCTACGAGCAGTACTTC | CASSIYAGSSYEQYF
TRBJ2-3 | - | TRBV30 | - | TGTGCCTGGAACCCCCTGCTCGCAGATACGCAGTATTTT | CAWNPLLADTQYF
TRBJ1-5 | medium-sized | TRBV27 | TRBD1 | TGTGCCAGCAGTAGACAGGGGGCAGGCCAGCCCCAGCATTTT | CASSRQGAGQPQHF
TRBJ2-7 | - | TRBV11-3 | TRBD2 | TGTGCCAGCAGCTTATGGGCTAGCGGGCAAACCTACGAGCAGTACTTC | CASSLWASGQTYEQYF
TRBJ2-7 | large | TRBV11-3 | - | TGTGCCAGCAGCGCGGCGGAGGGCGAGCAGTACTTC | CASSAAEGEQYF
TRBJ2-2 | few | TRBV19 | TRBD2 | TGTGCCAGTAATCCGACTAGCGGCGTGAACACCGGGGAGCTGTTTTTT | CASNPTSGVNTGELFF
TRBJ2-7 | medium-sized | TRBV5-8 | - | TGTGCCAGCAGCTTGAGGGGAACAGGGTTCGGCGAGCAGTACTTC | CASSLRGTGFGEQYF
TRBJ2-1 | few | TRBV6-6 | TRBD1 | TGTGCCAGCCGCTTAGGGACAGGTAATGAGCAGTTCTTC | CASRLGTGNEQFF
TRBJ2-7 | large | TRBV6-6 | - | TGTGCCAGCAGTTACCGGGACCAGCCCTACGAGCAGTACTTC | CASSYRDQPYEQYF
TRBJ1-5 | - | TRBV28 | - | TGTGCCAGCAGTTCTATCGGGGGGGATCAGCCCCAGCATTTT | CASSSIGGDQPQHF
TRBJ2-7 | - | TRBV7-6 | - | TGTGCCAGCAGCCCTGGTAAGGTCTACGAGCAGTACTTC | CASSPGKVYEQYF
TRBJ1-5 | medium-sized | TRBV7-8 | - | TGTGCCAGCAGCACAGGGTTTAGCAATCAGCCCCAGCATTTT | CASSTGFSNQPQHF
TRBJ2-3 | medium-sized | TRBV4-1 | TRBD2 | TGCGCCAGCAGCCCAGTCCTAGCGGGAGGCGAATCCACAGATACGCAGTATTTT | CASSPVLAGGESTDTQYF
TRBJ2-7 | - | TRBV27 | TRBD1 | TGTGCCAGCAGCCTCGGGACAGGGAGCTCCTACGAGCAGTACTTC | CASSLGTGSSYEQYF
TRBJ2-2 | - | TRBV11-2 | - | TGTGCCAGCAGGCCCACTCCCTATGGCAAGGGATTCACCGGGGAGCTGTTTTTT | CASRPTPYGKGFTGELFF
TRBJ1-6 | - | TRBV6-5 | - | TGTGCCAGTTGCCGCGACTCCTATAATTCACCCCTCCACTTT | CASCRDSYNSPLHF
TRBJ2-1 | - | TRBV11-3 | - | TGTGCCAGCAGCTTATCATCGTCCGGGGGCCGGCAGTTCTTC | CASSLSSSGGRQFF
TRBJ2-5 | - | TRBV6-6 | TRBD2 | TGTGCCAGCAGTTACGAGACTAGCGGGAGAGAGACCCAGTACTTC | CASSYETSGRETQYF
TRBJ1-1 | medium-sized | TRBV10-1 | - | TGCGCCAGCAGTGAGGGCACAGGGATGAACACTGAAGCTTTCTTT | CASSEGTGMNTEAFF
TRBJ1-4 | few | TRBV11-2 | - | TGTGCCAGCAGCCTTTGGAGGGGTGAAAAACTGTTTTTT | CASSLWRGEKLFF
TRBJ2-3 | medium-sized | TRBV7-9 | - | TGTGCCAGCAGCTACCCCGTTAGCCCAGTATTGGATACGCAGTATTTT | CASSYPVSPVLDTQYF
TRBJ2-2 | medium-sized | TRBV13 | - | TGTGCCAGCAGCTTAGGCGTGGGGATGGGGGAGCTGTTTTTT | CASSLGVGMGELFF
TRBJ2-7 | - | TRBV27 | - | TGTGCCAGCACTCCCTTATTGTATCCCTACGAGCAGTACTTC | CASTPLLYPYEQYF
TRBJ2-3 | few | TRBV7-3 | - | TGTGCCAGCAGCCCCGGAGGGGGGACAGATACGCAGTATTTT | CASSPGGGTDTQYF
TRBJ2-3 | - | TRBV11-2 | TRBD1 | TGTGCCAGCATGACAGGGACCCCCCGTGTCACAGATACGCAGTATTTT | CASMTGTPRVTDTQYF
TRBJ2-1 | - | TRBV6-1 | TRBD2 | TGTGCCAGCAGCCCGGGACTAGGGGCTTTAGAGCAGTTCTTC | CASSPGLGALEQFF
TRBJ1-1 | - | TRBV11-3 | - | TGTGCCAGCAGCTTAGCCACCGGGACACAGAACACTGAAGCTTTCTTT | CASSLATGTQNTEAFF
TRBJ1-2 | few | TRBV27 | TRBD1 | TGTGCCAGCAGCCGAGGGACAGGTCGATATGGCTACACCTTC | CASSRGTGRYGYTF
TRBJ2-1 | - | TRBV9 | - | TGTGCCAGCAGCGTAGTCTCCTGGGAGCAGTTCTTC | CASSVVSWEQFF
TRBJ2-5 | - | TRBV30 | - | TGTGCCTGGAGTACGGGCCTGGAGACCCAGTACTTC | CAWSTGLETQYF
TRBJ2-2 | - | TRBV7-6 | - | TGTGCCAGCAGCTTGAGAGACACATCCCTAATTAACACCGGGGAGCTGTTTTTT | CASSLRDTSLINTGELFF
TRBJ2-3 | - | TRBV6-6 | TRBD1 | TGTGCCAGGGGACAGGGGCGAGCGAATACGCAGTATTTT | CARGQGRANTQYF
TRBJ2-3 | - | TRBV4-1 | TRBD2 | TGCGCCAGCAGCCAAAAGACTAGCGGCCCAACAGATACGCAGTATTTT | CASSQKTSGPTDTQYF
TRBJ1-4 | - | TRBV7-2 | - | TGTGCCAGCAGTCTGAGCTATGAAAAACTGTTTTTT | CASSLSYEKLFF
TRBJ2-7 | few | TRBV4-1 | - | TGCGCCAGCAGCCACCCACAGAACTACGAGCAGTACTTC | CASSHPQNYEQYF
TRBJ1-1 | - | TRBV7-9 | - | TGTGCCAGCAGCCTGGTTCCGGAGGACACTGAAGCTTTCTTT | CASSLVPEDTEAFF
TRBJ2-3 | medium-sized | TRBV4-1 | - | TGCGCCAGCAGCCAAGCCCTGGTGCGGGGGCGCCTTCCGTCCGGCACAGATACGCAGTATTTT | CASSQALVRGRLPSGTDTQYF
TRBJ1-2 | medium-sized | TRBV2 | - | TGTGCCAGCAGTGCGGGGGAGGCGATACTAGCTAACTATGGCTACACCTTC | CASSAGEAILANYGYTF
TRBJ1-6 | - | TRBV28 | - | TGTGCCAGCAGTCTCAGGGGAACCCTTCGTAATTCACCCCTCCACTTT | CASSLRGTLRNSPLHF
TRBJ2-5 | - | TRBV30 | TRBD2 | TGTGCCTGGGATCTGGCGGGGGGAGAAGAGACCCAGTACTTC | CAWDLAGGEETQYF
TRBJ2-3 | - | TRBV29-1 | TRBD1 | TGCAGCGTTTTCCATCGACAGGGGGAAAGTAATACGCAGTATTTT | CSVFHRQGESNTQYF
TRBJ2-2 | medium-sized | TRBV6-5 | - | TGTGCCAGCAGTTATAAATCCGCCGGGGAGCTGTTTTTT | CASSYKSAGELFF
TRBJ2-7 | - | TRBV21-1 | - | TGTGCCAGCAGCGGAGAGGGGAGGGGGGACCGTAACTACGAGCAGTACTTC | CASSGEGRGDRNYEQYF
TRBJ2-2 | few | TRBV9 | - | TGTGCCAGCAGCGCGACCTTCGCCGGGGAGCTGTTTTTT | CASSATFAGELFF
TRBJ1-3 | few | TRBV19 | TRBD1 | TGTGCCAGTAGTCTTCATCAGGGGGTCATCTCTGGAAACACCATATATTTT | CASSLHQGVISGNTIYF
TRBJ2-2 | medium-sized | TRBV9 | - | TGTGCCAGCAGCGTAGAGGAGGGGGAGCTGTTTTTT | CASSVEEGELFF
TRBJ2-7 | - | TRBV28 | - | TGTGCCAGCAGCCGAGTTAACCCTTACGAGCAGTACTTC | CASSRVNPYEQYF
TRBJ2-7 | medium-sized | TRBV29-1 | - | TGCAGCGTTATTCAGCCCACAGGTCCTGCCTACGAGCAGTACTTC | CSVIQPTGPAYEQYF
TRBJ2-7 | few | TRBV7-8 | - | TGTGCCAGCACCGATCCCCCCTACGAGCAGTACTTC | CASTDPPYEQYF
TRBJ2-1 | medium-sized | TRBV28 | - | TGTGCCAGCAGTTTAATGTGGGAGTCTCTCTACAATGAGCAGTTCTTC | CASSLMWESLYNEQFF
TRBJ2-1 | medium-sized | TRBV5-1 | - | TGCGCCAGCAGCTTGGGCAGACATGGGGTCATAAAGGATGAGCAGTTCTTC | CASSLGRHGVIKDEQFF
TRBJ2-7 | - | TRBV4-1 | TRBD2 | TGCGCCAGCAGCTCAGGGACACGTACTAGCGGGACCTACGAGCAGTACTTC | CASSSGTRTSGTYEQYF
TRBJ1-2 | - | TRBV11-3 | - | TGTGCCAGCAGCGCAAAACCTAACTATGGCTACACCTTC | CASSAKPNYGYTF
TRBJ2-7 | - | TRBV9 | - | TGTGCCAGCAGCTCCATAGGGGACAACTACGAGCAGTACTTC | CASSSIGDNYEQYF
TRBJ2-7 | few | TRBV7-9 | TRBD1 | TGTGCCAGCAGCTCAAATAAACAGGGGGCCGAGCAGTACTTC | CASSSNKQGAEQYF
TRBJ2-1 | - | TRBV6-1 | TRBD2 | TGTGCCAGCAGTGAGAATTTGAGGGAGGGCGGGTGGAATGAGCAGTTCTTC | CASSENLREGGWNEQFF
TRBJ1-1 | - | TRBV11-1 | - | TGTGCCAGCAGCCTGATTCAGGGGTACACTGAAGCTTTCTTT | CASSLIQGYTEAFF